This paragraph covers one T cell receptor (beta chain) sequence. Its target is unknown. Every single patient, without exception, relapsed after autologous stem cell transplantation, and brentuximab vedotin exposure varied. Best outcomes ranged across complete response, partial response and progressive disease. Produced via immunoSEQ multiplex PCR; TCRdb's table is partial and in-frame only. This repertoire shows more than 15,000 clones, around 75% found once; its top ten account for 3.5% to 5%. This sample stems from a study of PD-1 blockade in classical Hodgkin lymphoma. Study summary: Nivolumab dosing for patients was 3 mg/kg, administered intravenously every 2 weeks.

The V gene end was trimmed by 10 bases and the J gene end by 2 bases; junction bases not matched to a gene: 4. Per germline, CDR1 MNHEY and CDR2 SVGAGI. The CDR3 spans 12 residues. Findings and caveats of the study: Possible causes of repertoire differences, disease activity or prior therapy, remain undefined.

V is TRBV6-5 and J is TRBJ1-2; 7 positions match TRBD1. The TCR originated in a human donor with classical Hodgkin lymphoma. The sequences come from peripheral blood mononuclear cells (PBMCs), collected at baseline. The CDR3 DNA is TGTGCCACCCGGGACAGCAACTATGGCTACACCTTC. Protein sequence: CATRDSNYGYTF.